Listed below are T cell receptor beta chains from one sample, sequenced in a study of control samples from healthy donors and cancer patients. TCRdb's copy holds only in-frame clones and misses some; the assay was immunoSEQ multiplex PCR. The sample gives about 95,000 clones, about 85% of which show up once; 13% to 15% is in the top ten. The specimen was blood. These receptors all stem from a woman between 65 and 79 years old in good health. CDR3s include the opening cysteine and the closing phenylalanine or tryptophan. The D gene is left open where the match is weak. Clone size appears in some rows only: once, few, many, or a class for an expanded clone.

>-|TRBV6-2/TRBV6-3|-|TRBJ2-5
CASSYSRSGGAETQYF
TGTGCCAGCAGTTACTCTCGGTCAGGAGGTGCAGAGACCCAGTACTTC
>few|TRBV27|-|TRBJ1-4
CASKPTGLTNEKLFF
TGTGCCAGCAAACCCACAGGGCTGACTAATGAAAAACTGTTTTTT
>-|TRBV6-1|-|TRBJ1-2
CASRPFGTLHGYTF
TGTGCCAGCAGGCCTTTCGGGACTCTCCATGGCTACACCTTC
>-|TRBV19|-|TRBJ2-5
CASSIYPARGPYQETQYF
TGTGCCAGTAGTATATACCCCGCCAGGGGTCCGTACCAAGAGACCCAGTACTTC
>-|TRBV3-1/TRBV3-2|-|TRBJ2-1
CASSQGRPGEQFF
TGTGCCAGCAGCCAAGGTCGGCCAGGGGAGCAGTTCTTC
>-|TRBV7-9|-|TRBJ1-1
CASRRGPRTEAFF
TGTGCCAGCAGGAGGGGCCCGAGGACTGAAGCTTTCTTT
>-|TRBV9|-|TRBJ1-1
CASSVREMNTEAFF
TGTGCCAGCAGCGTTCGGGAGATGAACACTGAAGCTTTCTTT
>-|TRBV19|-|TRBJ1-1
CASSIDGGRNTEAFF
TGTGCCAGTAGTATAGATGGGGGACGGAACACTGAAGCTTTCTTT
>-|TRBV6-1|-|TRBJ1-1
CASSDVNTEAFF
TGTGCCAGCAGTGACGTGAACACTGAAGCTTTCTTT
>-|TRBV9|-|TRBJ2-5
CASSVGSRGVQETQYF
TGTGCCAGCAGCGTAGGTAGCAGGGGAGTACAGGAGACCCAGTACTTC
>once|TRBV7-2|-|TRBJ2-7
CASSTTPPYEQYF
TGTGCCAGCAGCACCACCCCTCCCTACGAGCAGTACTTC
>-|TRBV2|-|TRBJ1-2
CASSEAGRTHGYTF
TGTGCCAGCAGTGAAGCGGGGAGGACTCATGGCTACACCTTC
>-|TRBV9|-|TRBJ2-3
CASSSRQPTTDTQYF
TGTGCCAGCAGCTCTCGACAGCCCACCACAGATACGCAGTATTTT
>-|TRBV7-2|TRBD2|TRBJ2-1
CASSLGGRVEQFF
TGTGCCAGCAGCTTGGGCGGGAGGGTTGAGCAGTTCTTC
>-|TRBV30|-|TRBJ1-6
CAWISRWGSPLHF
TGTGCCTGGATTTCCCGTTGGGGGTCACCCCTCCACTTT
>-|TRBV12-3/TRBV12-4|TRBD1|TRBJ1-2
CASRTGGASGYTF
TGTGCCAGCAGAACAGGGGGCGCTTCTGGCTACACCTTC
>-|TRBV19|TRBD1|TRBJ1-5
CASSQGTVPNQPQHF
TGTGCCAGTAGCCAAGGGACAGTTCCCAATCAGCCCCAGCATTTT
>-|TRBV24-1|-|TRBJ1-1
CATSERREGNTEAFF
TGTGCCACCAGTGAACGCAGGGAAGGGAACACTGAAGCTTTCTTT
>-|TRBV7-9|TRBD2|TRBJ2-1
CASSSGLAGQSSYNEQFF
TGTGCCAGCAGCTCCGGACTAGCGGGGCAAAGCTCCTACAATGAGCAGTTCTTC
>-|TRBV9|TRBD2|TRBJ2-2
CASSVELADITRGTGELFF
TGTGCCAGCAGCGTAGAACTAGCGGACATAACCAGAGGCACCGGGGAGCTGTTTTTT
>few|TRBV3-1/TRBV3-2|TRBD1|TRBJ1-1
CASSQTGGNTEAFF
TGTGCCAGCAGCCAAACAGGGGGCAACACTGAAGCTTTCTTT
>-|TRBV6-4|-|TRBJ2-2
CASSALKGTGELFF
TGTGCCAGCAGTGCCCTAAAGGGCACCGGGGAGCTGTTTTTT
>-|TRBV15|TRBD1|TRBJ1-4
CATSSTRDSSEKLFF
TGTGCCACCAGCTCCACTCGGGACAGTAGTGAAAAACTGTTTTTT
>-|TRBV9|-|TRBJ1-1
CASSVEGVKGAFF
TGTGCCAGCAGCGTAGAAGGGGTTAAAGGAGCTTTCTTT
>-|TRBV6-2/TRBV6-3|-|TRBJ1-4
CASSPADEKLFF
TGTGCCAGCAGCCCCGCGGATGAAAAACTGTTTTTT
>-|TRBV12-3/TRBV12-4|TRBD1|TRBJ1-1
CASSPPTGTEAFF
TGTGCCAGCAGTCCCCCGACAGGGACTGAAGCTTTCTTT
>-|TRBV7-9|TRBD1|TRBJ1-6
CASSLTGQDNSPLHF
TGTGCCAGCAGCTTAACGGGACAGGATAATTCACCCCTCCACTTT
>-|TRBV20-1|-|TRBJ1-1
CSASVAGNTEAFF
TGCAGTGCTAGTGTCGCCGGGAACACTGAAGCTTTCTTT
>-|TRBV27|-|TRBJ1-1
CASTLASTGNTEAFF
TGTGCCAGCACCCTAGCCTCGACAGGAAACACTGAAGCTTTCTTT
>-|TRBV27|-|TRBJ2-7
CASSIVSGAIYEQYF
TGTGCCAGCAGTATAGTGTCGGGGGCTATCTACGAGCAGTACTTC
>-|TRBV10-3|TRBD2|TRBJ2-2
CAIRASGANTGELFF
TGTGCCATCAGGGCCAGCGGGGCCAACACCGGGGAGCTGTTTTTT
>-|TRBV3-1/TRBV3-2|-|TRBJ1-2
CASSQGPRGGWNYGYTF
TGTGCCAGCAGCCAAGGGCCAAGGGGAGGGTGGAACTATGGCTACACCTTC
>-|TRBV5-1|-|TRBJ1-2
CASSSSPKYGYTF
TGCGCCAGCAGCTCGTCACCTAAATATGGCTACACCTTC
>-|TRBV4-1|TRBD2|TRBJ2-1
CASSQDQASGRSGEQFF
TGCGCCAGCAGCCAAGATCAAGCTAGCGGGAGATCAGGTGAGCAGTTCTTC
>-|TRBV6-5|-|TRBJ1-5
CASSYSIGIGQPQHF
TGTGCCAGCAGTTACTCGATAGGAATAGGCCAGCCCCAGCATTTT
>-|TRBV27|-|TRBJ2-1
CASSHRASMEQFF
TGTGCCAGCAGTCACAGAGCCTCAATGGAACAGTTCTTC
>-|TRBV11-2|-|TRBJ2-3
CASSLDEWTGGTDTQYF
TGTGCCAGCAGCTTAGATGAGTGGACCGGGGGCACAGATACGCAGTATTTT
>few|TRBV5-1|-|TRBJ2-7
CASSAGQFYEQYF
TGCGCCAGCAGCGCGGGACAGTTCTACGAGCAGTACTTC
>-|TRBV19|-|TRBJ1-6
CASRTGMYNSPLHF
TGTGCCAGTAGAACAGGGATGTATAATTCACCCCTCCACTTT
>-|TRBV7-2|-|TRBJ2-5
CASSLGSARETQYF
TGTGCCAGCAGCTTAGGCTCCGCGAGAGAGACCCAGTACTTC
>-|TRBV6-1|-|TRBJ1-2
CASSEQVSRGLGYTF
TGTGCCAGCAGTGAACAAGTTTCGCGGGGGCTTGGCTACACCTTC
>-|TRBV6-5|-|TRBJ1-4
CASSYSTGRTNEKLFF
TGTGCCAGCAGTTACTCGACCGGACGGACTAATGAAAAACTGTTTTTT
>few|TRBV6-5|TRBD1|TRBJ1-5
CASSPSGTGGQPQHF
TGTGCCAGCAGCCCCTCCGGGACAGGGGGACAGCCCCAGCATTTT
>-|TRBV7-8|TRBD2|TRBJ2-1
CASSLVVSGRVSTYNEQFF
TGTGCCAGCAGCTTAGTGGTTAGCGGGAGGGTTAGCACCTACAATGAGCAGTTCTTC
>once|TRBV3-1/TRBV3-2|-|TRBJ1-4
CASSQEPTGSGEKLFF
TGTGCCAGCAGCCAAGAACCTACAGGGTCGGGTGAAAAACTGTTTTTT
>-|TRBV20-1|-|TRBJ1-3
CSAGTGNTIYF
TGCAGTGCGGGGACCGGAAACACCATATATTTT
>once|TRBV6-6|-|TRBJ1-1
CASSYSTGMNTEAFF
TGTGCCAGCAGTTACTCGACAGGAATGAACACTGAAGCTTTCTTT
>once|TRBV19|TRBD1|TRBJ1-5
CASSPSSGGKRNQPQHF
TGTGCCAGTAGTCCCTCCTCAGGGGGAAAGCGCAATCAGCCCCAGCATTTT
>once|TRBV2|TRBD1|TRBJ1-1
CASRDRERAEAFF
TGTGCCAGCAGGGACAGGGAACGCGCTGAAGCTTTCTTT
>-|TRBV10-2|TRBD2|TRBJ2-1
CASKPRTSGYNEQFF
TGCGCCAGCAAACCCCGGACTAGCGGTTACAATGAGCAGTTCTTC
>-|TRBV4-1|-|TRBJ2-6
CASSQEGRVANVLTF
TGCGCCAGCAGCCAAGAGGGCAGGGTAGCCAACGTCCTGACTTTC
>-|TRBV27|-|TRBJ1-2
CASSLGGNYGYTF
TGTGCCAGCAGTTTGGGGGGGAACTATGGCTACACCTTC
>-|TRBV5-1|TRBD1|TRBJ2-1
CASGQGGNEQFF
TGCGCCAGCGGACAGGGTGGAAATGAGCAGTTCTTC
>-|TRBV4-1|-|TRBJ2-4
CASSQEEAYRPNIQYF
TGCGCCAGCAGCCAAGAAGAGGCGTACCGCCCAAACATTCAGTACTTC
>-|TRBV5-6|-|TRBJ1-1
CASSLTYTEAFF
TGTGCCAGCAGCCTGACGTACACTGAAGCTTTCTTT